The 12 T cell receptor beta chains below come from one sample, sequenced in a study of vaccination and CD4 T cells after COVID-19 (dated by TCRdb to the early 2020s). The antigens these receptors bind are not known. The intended sense of this specimen's treatment or condition label: roughly 10-day PBMC culture with coronavirus spike peptide pools or control peptides (ViraFEST assay). Libraries were made using PCR. Sequenced on an Illumina iSeq 100. DNA from cultured CD4+ T cells underwent TCR sequencing with the Oncomine TCR Beta short-read assay at the Johns Hopkins FTIC core. The public reads were reprocessed in TCRdb via fastp at Q25 and MiXCR, keeping in-frame beta chains. CDR3 protein duplicates are merged, each entry listing the most common genes and DNA. This sample comprises several thousand distinct CDR3 sequences, 51% of them detected only once. The ten largest clones capture about 37% of the sample.

The sample consisted of CD4+ T cells from blood, cultured in vitro. The origin of the receptors is a human donor who had recovered from COVID-19.

The sample holds a few counts of this clonotype. The chain joins TRBV7-2 to TRBJ1-2; possibly TRBD1 for D (5 bases). This CDR3 comprises 13 residues. Germline-derived CDR1 and CDR2 are SGHTA and FQGNSA. The ends were cut back, 4 bases at V and 7 bases at J, with 13 bases in the middle. The CDR3 DNA reads TGTGCCAGCAGCTGGGGCAGGGAGAGTGGCTACACCTTC. It codes for CASSWGRESGYTF.

This clonotype has more than one count but fewer than ten. As DNA, the CDR3 is TGTGCCAGCAGCTCGACGGAGAACTATGGCTACACCTTC. Translating it yields CASSSTENYGYTF. The chain links TRBV7-9 to TRBJ1-2, with D unclear. Germline CDR1 SEHNR, CDR2 FQNEAQ (reference sequence). The length of the CDR3 is 13 residues. V lost 4 bases, J lost 2 bases, and 8 bases lay in between.

The chain employs TRBV30 and TRBJ2-7; D perhaps matches TRBD1 (5 bases). Trimming shortened V by 3 bases and J by 4 bases, and 7 bases separated the two germline ends. The CDR3 totals 11 residues. Per the germline V gene, CDR1 is GTSNPN and CDR2 is SVGIG (reference sequence). The CDR3 sequence is CAWRGQYEQYF. CDR3 DNA: TGTGCCTGGAGGGGGCAGTACGAGCAGTACTTC.

V usage is TRBV6-5 and J usage is TRBJ2-7; D is unresolved. The germline V gene has CDR1 MNHEY and CDR2 SVGAGI. Trimming took off 2 bases at V and 0 bases at J, with 11 bases between the two ends. The CDR3 runs to 15 residues. The CDR3: CASSYRQLSSYEQYF. The CDR3 DNA follows: TGTGCCAGCAGTTACAGGCAATTGAGCTCCTACGAGCAGTACTTC.

J is TRBJ1-2 and V is TRBV2, with D possibly being TRBD1 (6 bases). V lost 1 base, J lost 5 bases, and 14 bases lay in between. The V gene's germline CDR1 is SNHLY and CDR2 FYNNEI. The CDR3 has 15 residues. This CDR3 is CASSEEGGKGYGYTF. The CDR3 DNA is TGTGCCAGCAGTGAAGAGGGGGGAAAGGGATATGGCTACACCTTC.

This chain connects TRBV6-4 to TRBJ1-4; D might be TRBD1 (5 bases). The CDR3 totals 14 residues. The germline gives CDR1 MRHNA, CDR2 SNTAGT. V was trimmed by 5 bases and J by 8 bases, leaving 15 bases between them. CDR3 residues: CASSWTSLMEKLFF. In nucleotides, the CDR3 is TGTGCCAGCAGTTGGACAAGCCTCATGGAAAAACTGTTTTTT.

The rearrangement joins TRBV28 to TRBJ2-1; TRBD2 matches at 8 bases. V gave up 5 bases and J gave up 7 bases; unmatched junction bases: 16. This CDR3 has 17 residues. From germline, CDR1 is MDHEN and CDR2 SYDVKM. The CDR3 loop is CASSLRQRAGVSNEQFF. CDR3 nucleotide sequence: TGTGCCAGCAGTCTCCGGCAAAGAGCGGGAGTATCAAATGAGCAGTTCTTC.

A few counts support this clonotype. V is TRBV15 and J is TRBJ1-2; D uncertain. V was cut by 2 bases and J by 8 bases, with 12 bases left in between. Germline CDR1 reads LNHNV; CDR2 reads YYDKDF (reference sequence). This CDR3 region has 13 residues. The CDR3 nucleotides are TGTGCCACCAGCAGACTTAGGACGGGCGGCTACACCTTC. This gives the protein CATSRLRTGGYTF.

V is TRBV7-2 and J is TRBJ2-7; no definite D call. This CDR3 region has 12 residues. Germline CDR1 and CDR2: SGHTA and FQGNSA. Trimming pared 4 bases from V and 7 bases from J, leaving 11 bases between. DNA of the CDR3: TGTGCCAGCAGCTCCCCTAGTGTGGAGCAGTACTTC. Translating gives CASSSPSVEQYF.

This clonotype appeared a single time. The chain employs TRBV24-1 and TRBJ2-3, with D unclear. The CDR3 is 14 amino acids. Germline CDR1 KGHDR, CDR2 SFDVKD. V was shortened by 7 bases and J by 4 bases, with 14 bases between the two germline ends. The CDR3 is CATSSPERSDTQYF. CDR3 DNA: TGTGCCACCAGCTCCCCTGAACGTTCAGATACGCAGTATTTT.

The CDR3 loop is CANTIAGDNEQFF. Written as DNA, the CDR3 is TGTGCCAATACAATAGCGGGAGATAATGAGCAGTTCTTC. The chain recombines TRBV5-4 with TRBJ2-1, with TRBD2 identical over 9 bases. This CDR3 comprises 13 residues. Unmatched junction bases numbered 8, after V lost 9 bases and J lost 7 bases. The germline gives CDR1 SGHNT, CDR2 YYREEE (reference sequence). The full variable domain, rest sourced from reference TRBV5-4 and TRBJ2-1, is ETGVTQSPTHLIKTRGQQVTLRCSSQSGHNTVSWYQQALGQGPQFIFQYYREEENGRGNFPPRFSGLQFPNYSSELNVNALELDDSALYLCANTIAGDNEQFFGPGTRLTVL.

This chain joins TRBV12-3 or TRBV12-4 and TRBJ1-1, with D maybe TRBD1 (5 bases). The CDR3 is made up of 13 amino acids. The V end lost 2 bases, the J end lost 4 bases, and 8 bases lay between the germline ends. The CDR3 sequence: CASSLLGLTEAFF. The CDR3 DNA sequence: TGTGCCAGCAGTTTATTGGGGCTCACTGAAGCTTTCTTT.